Listed below are T cell receptor beta chains from one sample, sequenced in a study of cytomegalovirus exposure and HLA in healthy donors. Some clones are missing from TCRdb's copy, which holds only in-frame ones; the method was immunoSEQ multiplex PCR. Altogether 250,000 to 350,000 clones are present, more than 80% being singletons, with the ten largest covering 3% to 4%. Sequencing was done on a sample of PBMCs. Every receptor here comes from a man in his forties or fifties in good health and CMV-seropositive. Both conserved end residues are part of each CDR3. The D gene is left open where the match is weak. Size is omitted from some rows. Given values are once, few, many or a class for expanded clones.

TRBJ2-1,TRBV11-3,TRBD2,few,TGTGCCAGCAGACCTAGCGGGACTAATGAGCAGTTCTTC,CASRPSGTNEQFF
TRBJ1-2,TRBV5-5,TRBD1,NA,TGTGCCAGCAGCTCTCCGGGACAGGGCTTCGGCTACACCTTC,CASSSPGQGFGYTF
TRBJ2-7,TRBV10-3,NA,NA,TGTGCCATCAGAGGAGGACTAACCCCATACGAGCAGTACTTC,CAIRGGLTPYEQYF
TRBJ1-5,TRBV5-6,NA,few,TGTGCCAGCAGCTCCACAGGGTCAAGTGAGCCCCAGCATTTT,CASSSTGSSEPQHF
TRBJ1-4,TRBV6-5,NA,NA,TGTGCCAGCAGTTCGTCCAGGGTTGGGGAAAAACTGTTTTTT,CASSSSRVGEKLFF
TRBJ2-7,TRBV11-1,TRBD2,NA,TGTGCCAGCAGCTTAGGGACTAGCGGGCCCTATGAGCAGTACTTC,CASSLGTSGPYEQYF
TRBJ2-6,TRBV5-1,NA,NA,TGCGCCAGCAGCTTGGCCGGAGGCTCCGGGGCCAACGTCCTGACTTTC,CASSLAGGSGANVLTF
TRBJ2-7,TRBV2,TRBD2,NA,TGTGCCAGCAGAAAGACTAGCGGGACGACGGGCGAGCAGTACTTC,CASRKTSGTTGEQYF
TRBJ1-2,TRBV7-9,TRBD1,few,TGTGCCAGCAGCTCCTGGACAGGGGAGGATGGCTACACCTTC,CASSSWTGEDGYTF
TRBJ2-3,TRBV28,NA,NA,TGTGCCAGCAGTCTTAGGACAGCCGTTCATCCTAGCACAGATACGCAGTATTTT,CASSLRTAVHPSTDTQYF
TRBJ2-7,TRBV7-6,TRBD2,NA,TGTGCCAGCACCCCGGGACTAGGCTACGAGCAGTACTTC,CASTPGLGYEQYF
TRBJ2-3,TRBV5-1,NA,NA,TGCGCCAGCAGCTTGGTACAGGGCACAGATACGCAGTATTTT,CASSLVQGTDTQYF
TRBJ2-1,TRBV9,TRBD2,NA,TGTGCCAGCAGCCCAAAGGAGCGGGGGGTCTACAATGAGCAGTTCTTC,CASSPKERGVYNEQFF
TRBJ2-1,TRBV29-1,NA,NA,TGCAGCGTTGTCCGGGAAACCTACAATGAGCAGTTCTTC,CSVVRETYNEQFF
TRBJ1-2,TRBV7-9,TRBD1,NA,TGTGCCAGCAGCGGTCGGACAGGGGGTAACTATGGCTACACCTTC,CASSGRTGGNYGYTF
TRBJ2-3,TRBV11-2,NA,NA,TGTGCCAGCAGCCGGACTACCACAGATACGCAGTATTTT,CASSRTTTDTQYF
TRBJ2-7,TRBV19,TRBD1,NA,TGTGCCAGTAGTAGAAGACAGGGAGAAACCTACGAGCAGTACTTC,CASSRRQGETYEQYF
TRBJ1-2,TRBV30,TRBD1,NA,TGTGCCTGTCCCCGTGACAGGGTCTATGGCTACACCTTC,CACPRDRVYGYTF
TRBJ2-7,TRBV6-1,TRBD1,NA,TGTGCCAGCAGCGCGACAGGGTTGGGATGGGAGCAGTACTTC,CASSATGLGWEQYF